The subject of this entry is one TCR beta chain. Since the CDR3 does not end with the conserved phenylalanine or tryptophan, this likely comes from a read error. The entry originates in a study of T cells in Graves' hyperthyroidism and ophthalmopathy. CDR1 and CDR2 from the germline V gene are SQVTM and ANQGSEA. V was shortened by 5 bases and J by 8 bases, with 15 bases between the two germline ends. There are 12 residues in the CDR3. It was RNA transcripts that yielded the amplified TCR beta CDR3 regions. The TCR CDR3 was amplified in a first-round RT-PCR using the HTBI primer set. One entry per CDR3 protein results from TCRdb running MiXCR on the multiplex PCR reads. The sample has 400,000 to 500,000 distinct CDR3 sequences, under 15% seen once.

What was sequenced was blood. The receptor comes from a man between 18 and 29 years old with Graves' ophthalmopathy. The J gene is TRBJ1-2, the V gene TRBV29-1; perhaps TRBD1 as D (5 bases). CDR3: CSVPAGTGGYTL. CDR3 DNA sequence: TGCAGCGTTCCCGCCGGGACGGGCGGCTACACCCTC.